The entry that follows covers one T cell receptor (beta chain) sequence. CDR3 length: 15 amino acids. Germline lookup yields CDR1 ENHRY and CDR2 SYGVKD. Trimming pared 0 bases from V and 8 bases from J, leaving 13 bases between. The data belong to a study of blood T cell repertoires in COVID-19. Study as a whole: Researchers got acute and convalescent COVID-19 samples from the United States, Italy and Spain. From T cells, B-cell-depleted T cells, or PBMCs came the material, which was cDNA or gDNA.

As handled by the study authors: Reference gene primer amplification in the assay estimated nucleated cell counts. Measured with immunoSEQ multiplex PCR; TCRdb has only the in-frame clones, and not every one. The V and J calls and clone size were taken over from that table, and D and trimming were inferred from the DNA. Of a few hundred thousand clones in the sample, roughly nine tenths are singletons; the top ten hold approximately 1.2%. Material for sequencing was PBMCs or T cells enriched from blood (not recorded which). The chain employs TRBV10-3 and TRBJ1-4; D perhaps matches TRBD1 (6 bases). This sequence originates from a human donor in a cohort exposed to, infected with or recovered from COVID-19 (not recorded which). The donor label of this sample is uncertain. The CDR3 loop is CAISESDRWGEKLFF. The CDR3 DNA reads TGTGCCATCAGTGAGTCCGACAGGTGGGGAGAAAAACTGTTTTTT.